This T cell receptor (beta chain) was profiled in a study of T cell changes during pregnancy in multiple sclerosis. TCRdb keeps only in-frame clones here, not all; method: immunoSEQ multiplex PCR. This table holds under 95,000 clones, around nine tenths found once. This receptor was identified in a female donor with multiple sclerosis, enrolled in a pregnancy study. The material was CD4+ T cells from peripheral blood mononuclear cells, obtained before pregnancy.

CDR3: CASSLIGQFLYGYTF. In nucleotides, the CDR3 is TGTGCCAGCAGTTTAATTGGACAGTTTCTTTATGGCTACACCTTC. This rearrangement joins TRBV2 to TRBJ1-2; D might be TRBD1 (6 bases). V lost 5 bases, J lost 5 bases, and 18 bases lay in between. Per the germline V gene, CDR1 is SNHLY and CDR2 is FYNNEI. This CDR3 region has 15 residues.